Reported below is one T cell receptor beta chain. The data originate from a study of blood T cell repertoires in COVID-19. Clones were read by immunoSEQ multiplex PCR, and TCRdb kept only the in-frame ones, dropping some. Counted here are under 120,000 clones, roughly four fifths occurring once; the ten biggest clones make up approximately 22%. The source is a man between 65 and 85 years old with active or convalescent COVID-19. The sequenced sample consisted of peripheral blood.

This CDR3 reads CASSRGTGDEKLFF. The CDR3 region has the DNA TGTGCCAGCAGCCGAGGGACAGGGGACGAAAAACTGTTTTTT. V and J are TRBV7-8 and TRBJ1-4; 10 nucleotides agree with TRBD1. The CDR3 spans 14 residues. The junction had 5 bases not matched to a gene; V was cut back by 5 bases and J by 8 bases. Looked up from germline, CDR1 is SGHVS and CDR2 is FQNEAQ.